What follows is one TCR beta chain and its context. Germline CDR1 is MDHEN and CDR2 is SYDVKM. The CDR3 consists of 15 residues. V was clipped by 3 bases and J by 8 bases; unmatched bases: 8. This sample is part of a study of blood T cell repertoires in COVID-19. Assay: immunoSEQ multiplex PCR; the TCRdb copy retains only in-frame clones and omits some. Of 200,000 to 250,000 clones listed, 75% to 90% are singletons. Cohorts were assigned according to the clinical history that participants reported. Two negative PCRs, clearance, or symptom resolution were required of recovered Cohort 3 donors. The sequence came from a young woman who had recovered from COVID-19. V gene TRBV28 combines with J gene TRBJ2-2; 8 nucleotides line up with TRBD2. Sequences were obtained from PBMCs or T cells enriched from blood (not recorded which). CDR3 bases: TGTGCCAGCAGTTTTAGCGGGAAGGTCGCTGGGGAGCTGTTTTTT. Protein product: CASSFSGKVAGELFF.